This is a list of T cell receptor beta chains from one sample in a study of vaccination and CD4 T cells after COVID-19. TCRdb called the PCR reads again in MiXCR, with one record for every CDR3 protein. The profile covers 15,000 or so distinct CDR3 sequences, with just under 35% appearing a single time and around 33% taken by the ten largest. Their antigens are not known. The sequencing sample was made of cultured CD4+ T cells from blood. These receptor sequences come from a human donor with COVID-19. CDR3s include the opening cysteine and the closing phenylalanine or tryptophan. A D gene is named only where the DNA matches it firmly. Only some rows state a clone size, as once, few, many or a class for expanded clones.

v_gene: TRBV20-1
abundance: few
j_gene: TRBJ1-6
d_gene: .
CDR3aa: CSARDPQGHNSPLHF
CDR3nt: TGCAGTGCTAGAGATCCCCAGGGTCACAATTCACCCCTCCACTTT

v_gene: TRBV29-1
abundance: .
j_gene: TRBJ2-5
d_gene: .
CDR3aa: CSVDTRGAETQYF
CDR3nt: TGCAGCGTAGACACTCGGGGGGCCGAGACCCAGTACTTC

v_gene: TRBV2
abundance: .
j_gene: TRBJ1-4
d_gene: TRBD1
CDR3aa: CASKWETGRNEKLFF
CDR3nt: TGTGCCAGTAAGTGGGAGACAGGGAGGAATGAAAAACTGTTTTTT

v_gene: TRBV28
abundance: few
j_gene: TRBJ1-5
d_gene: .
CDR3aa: CASSPVGVSDQPQHF
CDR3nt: TGTGCCAGCAGTCCCGTCGGGGTATCAGATCAGCCCCAGCATTTT

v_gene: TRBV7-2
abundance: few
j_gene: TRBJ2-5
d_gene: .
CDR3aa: CASSFRLTETQYF
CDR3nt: TGTGCCAGCAGCTTTCGGTTAACGGAGACCCAGTACTTC

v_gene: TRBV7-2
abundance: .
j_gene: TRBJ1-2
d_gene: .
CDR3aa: CASSLESTDSNYGYTF
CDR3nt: TGTGCCAGCAGCTTAGAGTCAACAGATTCTAACTATGGCTACACCTTC

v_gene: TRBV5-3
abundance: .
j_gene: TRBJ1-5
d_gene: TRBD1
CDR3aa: CASSLRQGTRQPQHF
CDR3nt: TGTGCCAGCAGCTTGAGACAGGGCACCCGCCAGCCCCAGCATTTT

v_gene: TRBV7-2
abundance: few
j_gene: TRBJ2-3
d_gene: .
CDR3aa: CASSLRAGWADTQYF
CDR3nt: TGTGCCAGCAGCTTAAGGGCAGGGTGGGCAGATACGCAGTATTTT

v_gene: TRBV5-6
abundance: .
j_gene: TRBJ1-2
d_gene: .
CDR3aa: CASSLLVSGYTF
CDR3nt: TGTGCCAGCAGCTTGTTGGTCTCAGGCTACACCTTC

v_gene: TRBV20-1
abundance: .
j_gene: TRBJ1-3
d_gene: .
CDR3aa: CSARDPGFSGNTIYF
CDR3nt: TGCAGTGCTAGAGATCCAGGTTTCTCTGGAAACACCATATATTTT

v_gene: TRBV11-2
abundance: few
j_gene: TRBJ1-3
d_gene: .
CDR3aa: CASKHRVSGNTIYF
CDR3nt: TGTGCCAGCAAACACAGGGTGTCCGGCAACACCATATATTTT

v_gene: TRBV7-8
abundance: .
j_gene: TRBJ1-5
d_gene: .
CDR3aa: CATCTLRNQPQHF
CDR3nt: TGTGCCACCTGTACCCTCAGGAATCAGCCCCAGCATTTT

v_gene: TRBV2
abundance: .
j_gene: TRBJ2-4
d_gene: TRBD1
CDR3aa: CASRSGQGGNIQYF
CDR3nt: TGTGCCAGCAGATCCGGACAGGGAGGAAACATTCAGTACTTC

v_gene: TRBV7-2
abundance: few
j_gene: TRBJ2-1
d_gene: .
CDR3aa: CASSPDYGEQFF
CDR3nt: TGTGCCAGCAGCCCGGACTACGGTGAGCAGTTCTTC

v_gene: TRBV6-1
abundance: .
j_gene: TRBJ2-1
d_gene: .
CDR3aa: CASGVGGYNEQFF
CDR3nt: TGTGCCAGCGGTGTGGGCGGTTACAATGAGCAGTTCTTC

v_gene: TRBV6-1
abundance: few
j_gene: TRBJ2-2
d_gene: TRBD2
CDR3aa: CASTTRGGGGRTGELFF
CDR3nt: TGTGCCAGCACCACTCGGGGGGGGGGCGGTCGCACCGGGGAGCTGTTTTTT

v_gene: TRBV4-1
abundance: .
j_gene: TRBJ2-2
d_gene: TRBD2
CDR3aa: CASSQPAGYTGELFF
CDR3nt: TGCGCCAGCAGCCAACCAGCGGGGTACACCGGGGAGCTGTTTTTT

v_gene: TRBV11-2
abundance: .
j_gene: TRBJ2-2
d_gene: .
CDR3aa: CASSLVRRTANTGELFF
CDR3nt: TGTGCCAGCAGCTTAGTTCGCCGGACCGCGAACACCGGGGAGCTGTTTTTT

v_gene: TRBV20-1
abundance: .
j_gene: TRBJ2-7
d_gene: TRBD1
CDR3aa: CSARPGQGGYEQYF
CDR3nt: TGCAGTGCTAGGCCAGGACAGGGGGGCTACGAGCAGTACTTC

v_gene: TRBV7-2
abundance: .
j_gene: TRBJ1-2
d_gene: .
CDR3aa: CASSARTEAPF
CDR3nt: TGTGCCAGCAGCGCACGGACGGAGGCCCCCTTC

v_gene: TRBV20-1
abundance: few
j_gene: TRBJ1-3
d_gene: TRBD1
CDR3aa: CSADRDYGNTIYF
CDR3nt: TGCAGTGCGGACAGGGATTATGGAAACACCATATATTTT

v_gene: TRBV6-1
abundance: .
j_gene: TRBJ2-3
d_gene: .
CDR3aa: CASNSRGGGSTDTQYF
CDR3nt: TGTGCCAGCAACTCACGGGGAGGGGGGAGCACAGATACGCAGTATTTT

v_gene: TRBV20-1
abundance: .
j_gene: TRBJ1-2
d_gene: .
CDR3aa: CSARVQLTGLGGYTF
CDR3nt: TGCAGTGCTAGAGTCCAGCTCACAGGGTTGGGAGGCTACACCTTC

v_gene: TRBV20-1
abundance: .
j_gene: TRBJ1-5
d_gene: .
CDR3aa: CSGQERGVLSPQHF
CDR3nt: TGCAGTGGTCAAGAGCGGGGTGTTCTTTCGCCCCAGCATTTT

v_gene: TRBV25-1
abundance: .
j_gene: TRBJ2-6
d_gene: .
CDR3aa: CASSDPGVGANVLTF
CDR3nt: TGTGCCAGCAGTGACCCGGGAGTCGGGGCCAACGTCCTGACTTTC

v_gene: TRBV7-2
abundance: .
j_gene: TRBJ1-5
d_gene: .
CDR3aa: CAGSRDQGYSNQPQHF
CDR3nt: TGTGCCGGCAGCCGTGATCAGGGATATAGCAATCAGCCCCAGCATTTT

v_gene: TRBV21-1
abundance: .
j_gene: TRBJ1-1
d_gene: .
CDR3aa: CASRRPQGPMGAFF
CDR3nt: TGTGCCAGCAGGAGGCCCCAGGGTCCTATGGGAGCTTTCTTT

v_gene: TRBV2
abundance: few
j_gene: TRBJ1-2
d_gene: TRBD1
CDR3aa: CATRGGEGASNYGYTF
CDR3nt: TGTGCCACCCGAGGAGGAGAGGGGGCGTCTAACTATGGCTACACCTTC

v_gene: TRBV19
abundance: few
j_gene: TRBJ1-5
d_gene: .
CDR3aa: CASSIGLGQPQHF
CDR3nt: TGTGCCAGTAGTATAGGCTTAGGGCAGCCCCAGCATTTT

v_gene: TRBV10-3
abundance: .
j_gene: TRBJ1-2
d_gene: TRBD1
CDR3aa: CAIKGDRGYGFTF
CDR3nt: TGTGCCATCAAGGGGGACAGGGGGTATGGCTTCACCTTC

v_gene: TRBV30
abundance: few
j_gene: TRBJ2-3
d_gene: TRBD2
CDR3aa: CAWSVALAGGADTQYF
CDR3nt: TGTGCCTGGAGTGTAGCTCTAGCGGGGGGGGCAGATACGCAGTATTTT